This T cell receptor (beta chain) was identified in a study of cytomegalovirus exposure and HLA in healthy donors. CDR1 and CDR2 (germline): SNHLY, FYNNEI. V was cut by 6 bases and J by 6 bases, with 14 bases left in between. This CDR3 has 13 residues. Here immunoSEQ multiplex PCR was the method, and the copy in TCRdb shows in-frame clones only, minus some. The repertoire holds 150,000 to 200,000 clones, with less than 85% as singletons. The sample taken for sequencing was PBMCs. The receptor's source is a man younger than 35 in good health and CMV-seropositive. The V gene is TRBV2, the J gene TRBJ1-1; D is undetermined. The CDR3 coding sequence is TGTGCCAGCAGACCCGTCCTAATTTCTGAAGCTTTCTTT. It is translated as CASRPVLISEAFF. Supplemented by reference TRBV2 and TRBJ1-1, the full variable domain reads EPEVTQTPSHQVTQMGQEVILRCVPISNHLYFYWYRQILGQKVEFLVSFYNNEISEKSEIFDDQFSVERPDGSNFTLKIRSTKLEDSAMYFCASRPVLISEAFFGQGTRLTVV.